This TCR beta chain was identified during a study of cytomegalovirus exposure and HLA in healthy donors. Turning to the study itself: Samples from HLA-typed donors yielded about 85 million unique TCRs in an early data release.

Points on this clone: No antigen is known for it.

Findings and limits, study-wide: Across donors, sequencing depth was assumed by presence/absence analyses to be roughly uniform. It was reportedly the case that the classifier diagnosed cytomegalovirus status with high specificity and sensitivity.

With 60 Vbeta and 13 Jbeta primers, the PCR was carried out. Authors' methods: It was a later analysis that counted about 80 million unique TCR beta chains, of which about 10 million were shared. Only in-frame clones appear in the TCRdb table, and some are missing; sequencing was by immunoSEQ multiplex PCR. The DNA was the basis for D and trimming; V, J and clone size are from that table. The sample lists about 120,000 clones; roughly 65% were seen once. The sequenced material came from PBMCs. This receptor was obtained from a man aged 40-49 years in good health and CMV-seropositive.

CDR3 nucleotides: TGTGCCAGCAGCCCGGAGGGGGCTGGGAAGGGGTATTTT. It yields the protein CASSPEGAGKGYF. This chain connects TRBV7-2 to TRBJ2-3; weak D call: TRBD1 (7 bases). The CDR3 totals 13 residues. The germline V and J ends were trimmed by 5 bases and 14 bases, with 20 bases remaining between them. The V gene's germline CDR1 is SGHTA and CDR2 FQGNSA.